Below, one TCR beta chain is given with its context. Antigen specificity is unknown. The data derive from a study of OX40 agonist ivuxolimab in advanced cancers. On the study more broadly: Patients received ivuxolimab, an agonistic anti-OX40 (CD134) antibody. Patients treated during dose escalation were battling hepatocellular carcinoma, melanoma, renal cell or head and neck cancer. Partial responses were achieved by three patients, one with hepatocellular carcinoma and two with cutaneous melanoma. Points from the study as a whole: Patients with a partial response at 0.1-3.0 mg/kg had among the lowest clonal expansion.

Profiled with immunoSEQ multiplex PCR; TCRdb holds only in-frame clones, not every one. Of 69,000 or so clones detected, more than 75% appear once; the ten largest clones hold 6.1%. The source was CD4+ or CD8+ T cells sorted from blood, collected in a trial of the OX40 agonist ivuxolimab. This TCR was recovered from an adult with an advanced solid tumor such as melanoma, head and neck, liver or kidney cancer.

The CDR3 DNA reads as TGTGCCAGCAGCCCCGGGACACGGGAAGCTTTCTTT. Protein product: CASSPGTREAFF. The chain carries TRBV7-9 and TRBJ1-1, with D possibly matching TRBD1 (6 bases). The CDR3 totals 12 residues. V lost 5 bases and J 8 bases, leaving 12 bases between the germline ends. From germline, CDR1 is SEHNR and CDR2 FQNEAQ (reference sequence).